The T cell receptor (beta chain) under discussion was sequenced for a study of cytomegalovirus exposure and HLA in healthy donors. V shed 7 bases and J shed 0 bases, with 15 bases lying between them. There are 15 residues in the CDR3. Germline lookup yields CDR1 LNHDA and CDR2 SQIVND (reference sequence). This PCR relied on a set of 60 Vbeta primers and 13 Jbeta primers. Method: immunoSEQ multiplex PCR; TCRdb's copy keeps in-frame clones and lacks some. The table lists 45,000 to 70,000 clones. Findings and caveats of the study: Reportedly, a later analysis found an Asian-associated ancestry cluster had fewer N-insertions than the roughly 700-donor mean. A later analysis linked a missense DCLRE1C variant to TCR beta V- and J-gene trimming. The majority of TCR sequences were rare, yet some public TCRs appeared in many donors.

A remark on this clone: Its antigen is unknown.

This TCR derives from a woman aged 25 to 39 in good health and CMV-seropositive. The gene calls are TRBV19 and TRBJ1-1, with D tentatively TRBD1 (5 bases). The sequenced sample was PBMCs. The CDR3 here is CASISPGHLNTEAFF. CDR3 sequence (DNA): TGTGCCAGTATTTCCCCTGGACACTTGAACACTGAAGCTTTCTTT.